The 2 T cell receptor beta chains given below trace back to one sample, sequenced in a study of T cells after yellow fever vaccination. Each CDR3 protein gets one entry after TCRdb re-called the 5' RACE reads with MiXCR. The profile shows about 340,000 distinct CDR3 sequences, approximately 9% of them singletons. The sequences come from PBMCs, collected on the day of the first yellow fever vaccination. These receptors came from a man between 18 and 35 years old who received the YFV17D yellow fever vaccine.

This clonotype was detected a few times. The gene calls are TRBV18 and TRBJ1-2; unclear D gene. This CDR3 has 19 residues. Germline values: CDR1 KGHSH, CDR2 LQKENI. With 2 bases removed from V and 4 bases from J, the gap between germline ends came to 26 bases. The CDR3 region has the DNA TGTGCCAGCTCACCAGACGGCCAGGCAACAAACGTGGAGGGCTATGGCTACACCTTC. Translation gives CASSPDGQATNVEGYGYTF.

As for this clonotype: Germline and junction disagree at one end, which may indicate a read error. V usage is TRBV7-9 and J usage is TRBJ1-1; 11 bases align to TRBD1. From germline, CDR1 is SEHNR and CDR2 FQNEAQ (reference sequence). The CDR3 contains 13 residues. The DNA for the CDR3 is TGTGCCAGCAGATTAGGGACAGGGGGAGGGGCTTTCTTT. It translates to CASRLGTGGGAFF.